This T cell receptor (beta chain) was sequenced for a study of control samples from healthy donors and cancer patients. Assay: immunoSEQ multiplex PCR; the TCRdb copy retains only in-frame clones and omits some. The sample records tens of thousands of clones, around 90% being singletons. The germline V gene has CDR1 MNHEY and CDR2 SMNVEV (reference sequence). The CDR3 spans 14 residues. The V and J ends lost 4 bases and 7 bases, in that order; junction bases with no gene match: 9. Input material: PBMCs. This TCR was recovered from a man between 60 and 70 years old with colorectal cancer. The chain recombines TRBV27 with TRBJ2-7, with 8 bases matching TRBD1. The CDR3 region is CASSWWQGAAEQYF. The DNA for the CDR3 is TGTGCCAGCAGTTGGTGGCAGGGGGCAGCTGAGCAGTACTTC.